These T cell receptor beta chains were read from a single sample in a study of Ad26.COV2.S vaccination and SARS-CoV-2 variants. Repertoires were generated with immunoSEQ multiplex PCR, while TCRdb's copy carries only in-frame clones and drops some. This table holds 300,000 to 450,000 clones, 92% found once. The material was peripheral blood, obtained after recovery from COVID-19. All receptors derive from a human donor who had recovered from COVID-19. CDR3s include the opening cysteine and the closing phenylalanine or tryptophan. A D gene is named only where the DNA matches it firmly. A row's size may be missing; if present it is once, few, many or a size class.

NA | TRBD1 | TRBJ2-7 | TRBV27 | TGTGCCAGCAGTCTACGACAGGGTACAAAAGAGCAGTACTTC | CASSLRQGTKEQYF
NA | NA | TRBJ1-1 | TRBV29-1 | TGCAGCGTTGAAGTGGGGGGGGCCCCTAAGGAAGACACTGAAGCTTTCTTT | CSVEVGGAPKEDTEAFF
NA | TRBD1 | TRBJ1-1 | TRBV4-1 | TGCGCCAGCAGCCAAGATGAGGCAGGGGGAGCTTTCTTT | CASSQDEAGGAFF
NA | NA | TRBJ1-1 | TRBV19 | TGTGCCAGTAGTATCCCCAGGGAGAACACTGAAGCTTTCTTT | CASSIPRENTEAFF
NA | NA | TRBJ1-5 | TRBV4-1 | TGCGCCAGCAGCCAAGATGGTCAGTCCAATCAGCCCCAGCATTTT | CASSQDGQSNQPQHF
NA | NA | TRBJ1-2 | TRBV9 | TGTGCCAGCAGCGTCAGCCGCGAGGGCGAATACTATGGCTACACCTTC | CASSVSREGEYYGYTF
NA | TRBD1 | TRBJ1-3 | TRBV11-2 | TGTGCCAGCAGCGAAAACAGGGGTGAAGGAAACACCATATATTTT | CASSENRGEGNTIYF
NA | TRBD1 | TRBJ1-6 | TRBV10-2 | TGCGCCAGCCGGACAGGGGCGATTTCACCCCTCCACTTT | CASRTGAISPLHF
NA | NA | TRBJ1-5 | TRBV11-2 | TGTGCCAGCAGCTCCGTTACCGGCGGCCAGGGGCCCCAGCATTTT | CASSSVTGGQGPQHF
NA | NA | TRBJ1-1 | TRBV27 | TGTGCCAGCAGTTTTAGGTCCCAGGGGGAAGCTTTCTTT | CASSFRSQGEAFF
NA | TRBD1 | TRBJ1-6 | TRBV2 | TGTGCCAGCAGTGGGCCGGCAGGGGGCAATTCACCCCTCCACTTT | CASSGPAGGNSPLHF
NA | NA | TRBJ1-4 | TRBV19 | TGTGCCAGTAAGGCGGGGTCCCTCTTGAGAGTGGCTAATGAAAAACTGTTTTTT | CASKAGSLLRVANEKLFF
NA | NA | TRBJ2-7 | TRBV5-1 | TGCGCCAGCAGCTCTGCCGCCTACGAGCAGTACTTC | CASSSAAYEQYF
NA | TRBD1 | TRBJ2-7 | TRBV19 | TGTGCCAGTAGTATTGCGAGACAGGGGAACTACGAGCAGTACTTC | CASSIARQGNYEQYF
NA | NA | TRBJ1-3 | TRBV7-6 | TGTGCCAGCAGCTCTTTAGCGCCCCAAACAACGTCTGGAAACACCATATATTTT | CASSSLAPQTTSGNTIYF
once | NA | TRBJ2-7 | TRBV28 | TGTGCCAGCAGCGTCCTCATAGGGGGTAATACCTACGAGCAGTACTTC | CASSVLIGGNTYEQYF
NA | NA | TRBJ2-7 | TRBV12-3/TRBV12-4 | TGTGCCAGCAGTTTGATGGGATCCTACGAGCAGTACTTC | CASSLMGSYEQYF
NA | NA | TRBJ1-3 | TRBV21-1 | TGTGCCAGCAGCAAACCCCCAGGACCAGCGAACACCATATATTTT | CASSKPPGPANTIYF
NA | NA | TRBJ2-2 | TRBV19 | TGTGCCAGTTCCCTGGGGGTTTCGGGGGAGCTGTTTTTT | CASSLGVSGELFF
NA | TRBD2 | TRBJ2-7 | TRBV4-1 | TGCGCCAGCAGCGAAGGGATGACTAGCGGGGCTCCCTACGAGCAGTACTTC | CASSEGMTSGAPYEQYF
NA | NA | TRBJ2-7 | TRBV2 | TGTGCCAGCAGTAGAGAGGAGGTACTGGCCTACGAGCAGTACTTC | CASSREEVLAYEQYF
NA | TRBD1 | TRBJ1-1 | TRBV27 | TGTGCCAGCAGTTCACCGGACAGGGGCCATAGGACTGAAGCTTTCTTT | CASSSPDRGHRTEAFF
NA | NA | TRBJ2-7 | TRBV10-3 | TGTGCCGGGGGAGGGGGCTACGAGCAGTACTTC | CAGGGGYEQYF
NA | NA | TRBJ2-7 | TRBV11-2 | TGTGCCAGCAGCTTAGACGTGGGAGCTTCTACCGAGCAGTACTTC | CASSLDVGASTEQYF
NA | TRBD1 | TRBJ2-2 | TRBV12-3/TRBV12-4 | TGTGCCAGCAGGCAACAGGGGTTCGGGGAGCTGTTTTTT | CASRQQGFGELFF
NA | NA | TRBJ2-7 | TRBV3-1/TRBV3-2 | TGTGCCAGCAGCCCGTGCCAGGGTGGAGTCTTC | CASSPCQGGVF
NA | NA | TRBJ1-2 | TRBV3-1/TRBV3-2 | TGTGCCAGCAGCCCCCCCTCTGGGGTAACCTATGGCTACACCTTC | CASSPPSGVTYGYTF
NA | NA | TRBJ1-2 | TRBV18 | TGTGCCAGCTCACCGCCCGGGGACTTCTATGGCTACACCTTC | CASSPPGDFYGYTF
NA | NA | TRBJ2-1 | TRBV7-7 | TGTGCCAGCAGCCGGGGACCCATAGCGGTTAGTGAGCAGTTCTTC | CASSRGPIAVSEQFF
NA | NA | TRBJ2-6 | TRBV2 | TGTGCCAGCGGGACCTCCGGGGCCAACGTCCTGACTTTC | CASGTSGANVLTF
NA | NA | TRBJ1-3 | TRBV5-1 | TGCGCCAGCAGCTTGGAGTCCCCAGGAAACACCATATATTTT | CASSLESPGNTIYF
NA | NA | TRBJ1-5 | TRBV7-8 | TGTGCCAGCAGCCCCGGGACAACATATAGCAATCAGCCCCAGCATTTT | CASSPGTTYSNQPQHF
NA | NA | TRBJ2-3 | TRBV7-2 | TGTGCCAGCAGCAAAAGTTGGTGGATTTCTAGCACAGATACGCAGTATTTT | CASSKSWWISSTDTQYF
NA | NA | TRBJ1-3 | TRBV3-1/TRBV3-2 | TGTGCCAGCAGCCAACGACGGCTAAGCTCTGGAAACACCATATATTTT | CASSQRRLSSGNTIYF
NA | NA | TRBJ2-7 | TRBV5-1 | TGCGCCAGCAGCTTACTAGTCCCCGAGCAGTACTTC | CASSLLVPEQYF
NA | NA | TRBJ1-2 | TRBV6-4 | TGTGCCAGCAGTGTGGAGGGCTCCTATGGCTACACCTTC | CASSVEGSYGYTF
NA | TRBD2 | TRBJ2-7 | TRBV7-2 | TGTGCCAGCAGTTTTAGCCGGGAGGTGGAGCAGTACTTC | CASSFSREVEQYF
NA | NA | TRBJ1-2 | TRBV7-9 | TGTGCCAGCAGCTTATCGAAGGGCGGCTACACCTTC | CASSLSKGGYTF
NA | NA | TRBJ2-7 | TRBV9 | TGTGCCAGCAGCCCCTCGGGTTATGAGGAGCAGTACTTC | CASSPSGYEEQYF
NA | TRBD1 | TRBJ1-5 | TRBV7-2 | TGTGCCAGCAGCCCAAATCCGGGCCACCGGGACAGGAATCAGCCCCAGCATTTT | CASSPNPGHRDRNQPQHF
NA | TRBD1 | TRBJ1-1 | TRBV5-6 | TGTGCCAGCAGCGCGTACGACAGGGAGGCCACTGAAGCTTTCTTT | CASSAYDREATEAFF
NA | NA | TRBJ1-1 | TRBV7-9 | TGTGCCAGCATGGGGGGCACTTGGGTAGACACTGAAGCTTTCTTT | CASMGGTWVDTEAFF